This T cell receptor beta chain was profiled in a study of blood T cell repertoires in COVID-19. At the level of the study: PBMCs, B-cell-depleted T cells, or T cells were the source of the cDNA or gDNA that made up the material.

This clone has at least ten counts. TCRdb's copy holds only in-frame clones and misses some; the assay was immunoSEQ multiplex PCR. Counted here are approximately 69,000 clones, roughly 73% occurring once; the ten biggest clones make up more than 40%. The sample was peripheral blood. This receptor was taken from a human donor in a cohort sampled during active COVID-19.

The CDR3 protein is CASSLSRGARETQYF. The CDR3 nucleotides read TGTGCCAGCAGCCTCTCGCGGGGGGCCCGGGAGACCCAGTACTTC. This chain uses TRBV3-1 (or the pseudogene TRBV3-2) with TRBJ2-5; 8 bases are shared with TRBD2. In germline, CDR1 is LGHDT, CDR2 YNNKEL (reference sequence). V dropped 4 bases and J dropped 5; count of bases not matched to a gene: 9. The CDR3 runs to 15 residues.